Listed below are T cell receptor beta chains from one sample, sequenced in a study of OX40 agonist ivuxolimab in advanced cancers. Clones were read by immunoSEQ multiplex PCR, and TCRdb kept only the in-frame ones, dropping some. The sample lists about 4,700 clones; approximately 72% were seen once. The material was CD4+ or CD8+ T cells sorted from blood, obtained in a trial of the OX40 agonist ivuxolimab. All receptors derive from an adult with an advanced solid tumor such as melanoma, head and neck, liver or kidney cancer. CDR3s include the opening cysteine and the closing phenylalanine or tryptophan. Each record gives: CDR3 length, D gene, clone size, J gene, V gene, CDR3 protein, CDR3 DNA. D genes are given only for firm matches. Only part of the rows carry a size: once, few, many, or a class if the clone is expanded.

13 . few TRBJ1-1 TRBV13 CASSLTANTEAFF TGTGCCAGCAGCTTGACAGCGAACACTGAAGCTTTCTTT
15 TRBD1 . TRBJ2-3 TRBV19 CASSPGQGITDTQYF TGTGCCAGTAGTCCGGGACAGGGAATCACAGATACGCAGTATTTT
16 TRBD1 . TRBJ1-5 TRBV9 CASSAGTGLGNQPQHF TGTGCCAGCAGCGCCGGGACAGGGTTAGGGAATCAGCCCCAGCATTTT
15 . . TRBJ2-3 TRBV27 CASSTTNRDPDTQYF TGTGCCAGCAGTACGACGAACAGGGACCCAGATACGCAGTATTTT
14 . . TRBJ2-7 TRBV5-1 CASSLEVPYSNQYF TGCGCCAGCAGCTTGGAGGTACCGTACAGCAACCAGTACTTC
18 . . TRBJ1-6 TRBV21-1 CASRVFIATHHHNSPLHF TGTGCCAGCAGGGTATTCATAGCTACACATCATCATAATTCACCCCTCCACTTT
15 . . TRBJ1-5 TRBV2 CATREVVASNQPQHF TGTGCCACCCGGGAGGTAGTGGCTAGCAATCAGCCCCAGCATTTT
15 . . TRBJ2-5 TRBV27 CASSFGGLSSETQYF TGTGCCAGCAGTTTTGGGGGGCTTAGTTCAGAGACCCAGTACTTC
14 . once TRBJ2-7 TRBV2 CASSQYEFSYEQYF TGTGCCAGCAGCCAATACGAGTTCTCCTACGAGCAGTACTTC
16 . . TRBJ2-1 TRBV29-1 CSVEDPGAGTVNEQFF TGCAGCGTTGAAGATCCTGGGGCGGGGACCGTCAATGAGCAGTTCTTC
12 TRBD1 . TRBJ2-7 TRBV27 CASGTGGREQYF TGTGCCAGCGGTACAGGGGGCCGCGAGCAGTACTTC
15 . . TRBJ2-7 TRBV21-1 CASSTPGQGTHEQYF TGTGCCAGCAGCACACCGGGACAGGGGACCCACGAGCAGTACTTC
14 . few TRBJ2-7 TRBV5-6 CASMPTGTLYEQYF TGTGCCAGCATGCCCACCGGGACCCTCTACGAGCAGTACTTC
14 . . TRBJ1-1 TRBV19 CASSGGRLNTEAFF TGTGCCAGTAGCGGGGGACGGCTGAACACTGAAGCTTTCTTT
17 . . TRBJ1-1 TRBV5-6 CASSLHDFGGMNTEAFF TGTGCCAGCTCCCTCCACGACTTCGGAGGGATGAACACTGAAGCTTTCTTT
16 . once TRBJ2-2 TRBV4-1 CASSPWRGANTGELFF TGCGCCAGCAGCCCGTGGAGGGGCGCGAACACCGGGGAGCTGTTTTTT
16 . medium-sized TRBJ1-2 TRBV4-1 CASSPKYPVHRDGYTF TGCGCCAGCAGCCCGAAATACCCGGTACACCGAGATGGCTACACCTTC
15 TRBD1 few TRBJ1-6 TRBV9 CASSTRDSLSSPLHF TGTGCCAGCAGCACCCGGGACAGCCTTAGTTCACCCCTCCACTTT
16 TRBD1 . TRBJ1-1 TRBV4-1 CASSHSPGTANTEAFF TGCGCCAGCAGCCATTCCCCGGGGACAGCGAACACTGAAGCTTTCTTT
13 TRBD2 . TRBJ2-7 TRBV4-2 CASSGRAGGEQYF TGTGCCAGCAGCGGAAGGGCCGGGGGGGAGCAGTACTTC
15 TRBD1 . TRBJ1-2 TRBV19 CATRDSLKTNYGYTF TGTGCCACCAGGGACAGCTTAAAGACTAACTATGGCTACACCTTC
18 TRBD1 . TRBJ1-4 TRBV4-3 CASSQDLGQGVTNEKLFF TGCGCCAGCAGCCAAGATCTGGGACAGGGCGTCACTAATGAAAAACTGTTTTTT
14 . . TRBJ1-1 TRBV10-1 CASSVPWQNTEAFF TGCGCCAGCAGTGTCCCGTGGCAGAACACTGAAGCTTTCTTT
13 . . TRBJ1-1 TRBV5-5 CASSLRGETEAFF TGTGCCAGCAGCTTGCGAGGGGAGACTGAAGCTTTCTTT
13 TRBD1 . TRBJ2-7 TRBV7-7 CASSPGGWYEQYF TGTGCTAGCAGCCCAGGGGGCTGGTACGAGCAGTACTTC
16 . few TRBJ2-3 TRBV11-2 CASSPFPGGRGDTQYF TGTGCCAGCAGCCCATTCCCCGGGGGCCGAGGAGATACGCAGTATTTT
14 TRBD2 . TRBJ2-3 TRBV9 CASGTSGSTDTQYF TGTGCCAGCGGGACTAGCGGCAGCACAGATACGCAGTATTTT
13 TRBD1 . TRBJ2-3 TRBV29-1 CSVPGQGPDTQYF TGCAGCGTCCCCGGACAGGGCCCCGATACGCAGTATTTT
15 TRBD2 . TRBJ2-1 TRBV11-3 CASSLGLAGANEQFF TGTGCCAGCAGCTTAGGGCTAGCGGGGGCGAATGAGCAGTTCTTC
14 . many TRBJ1-1 TRBV7-2 CASSLGGVNTEAFF TGTGCCAGCAGCTTAGGAGGAGTGAACACTGAAGCTTTCTTT
13 . . TRBJ1-2 TRBV29-1 CSVPTQGNYGYTF TGCAGCGTTCCTACACAGGGCAACTATGGCTACACCTTC
15 . . TRBJ1-4 TRBV2 CASRFNSATNEKLFF TGTGCCAGCAGATTTAACAGTGCAACTAATGAAAAACTGTTTTTT
14 . . TRBJ2-7 TRBV5-8 CASSKGGFDYEQYF TGTGCCAGCAGCAAAGGGGGTTTCGACTACGAGCAGTACTTC
17 . many TRBJ2-5 TRBV5-1 CASSSTSRGFQAETQYF TGCGCCAGCAGCTCCACAAGCAGGGGATTCCAAGCAGAGACCCAGTACTTC
16 . few TRBJ1-1 TRBV10-3 CAISDYEGRLNTEAFF TGTGCCATCAGTGACTACGAGGGACGGCTGAACACTGAAGCTTTCTTT
15 . . TRBJ1-1 TRBV5-1 CASSLNPWTQSEAFF TGCGCCAGCAGCTTAAATCCCTGGACACAGAGTGAAGCTTTCTTT
14 . . TRBJ2-7 TRBV7-9 CASSLAPGEYEQYF TGTGCCAGCAGCTTAGCCCCTGGGGAATACGAGCAGTACTTC
14 TRBD1 few TRBJ2-7 TRBV7-9 CASSRAGQGYEQYF TGTGCCAGCAGCAGAGCGGGACAGGGTTACGAGCAGTACTTC
14 . . TRBJ2-7 TRBV11-2 CASSLKGITYEQYF TGTGCCAGCAGCTTGAAAGGGATCACCTACGAGCAGTACTTC